This is a list of T cell receptor beta chains from one sample in a study of STAT5B mutations in CD4+ large granular lymphocyte leukemia. Profiled with immunoSEQ multiplex PCR; TCRdb holds only in-frame clones, not every one. The data hold 30,000 or so clones, with approximately 79% observed a single time. Sequenced input: CD4+ T cells from blood buffy coats. These receptors came from a human donor in good health. The CDR3 runs from the conserved cysteine through the conserved F or W. The D gene is left open where the match is weak. Where a row states a size, it is once, few, many or the class of an expanded clone; other rows omit it.

13 | . | . | TRBJ1-1 | TRBV19 | CASSIGQNTEAFF | TGTGCCAGTAGTATAGGACAAAACACTGAAGCTTTCTTT
15 | TRBD2 | . | TRBJ2-2 | TRBV10-3 | CATRGNSGGTGELFF | TGTGCCACCCGCGGGAATAGCGGGGGTACCGGGGAGCTGTTTTTT
12 | TRBD1 | . | TRBJ2-5 | TRBV30 | CAWAGTEETQYF | TGTGCCTGGGCCGGGACAGAAGAGACCCAGTACTTC
13 | . | . | TRBJ1-1 | TRBV28 | CASSLKLNTEAFF | TGTGCCAGCAGTTTAAAACTGAACACTGAAGCTTTCTTT
15 | . | . | TRBJ2-7 | TRBV19 | CASSTTSGSNYEQYF | TGTGCCAGTAGCACGACTTCCGGGAGTAACTACGAGCAGTACTTC
16 | TRBD1 | . | TRBJ1-1 | TRBV30 | CAWSPGTGWNGTEAFF | TGTGCCTGGAGTCCGGGGACAGGCTGGAACGGGACTGAAGCTTTCTTT
14 | . | . | TRBJ1-5 | TRBV30 | CAWRLSGSNQPQHF | TGTGCCTGGAGACTAAGCGGGTCTAATCAGCCCCAGCATTTT
14 | . | . | TRBJ2-7 | TRBV7-8 | CASSRLGRAYEQYF | TGTGCCAGCAGCCGTCTAGGGAGAGCTTACGAGCAGTACTTC
14 | . | . | TRBJ2-3 | TRBV2 | CASSVQSSTDTQYF | TGTGCCAGCAGTGTTCAGAGTAGCACAGATACGCAGTATTTT
13 | . | . | TRBJ1-2 | TRBV6-5 | CASRQGRTYGYTF | TGTGCCAGCAGGCAGGGACGAACTTATGGCTACACCTTC
19 | TRBD2 | few | TRBJ2-5 | TRBV2 | CASSDLGLARTEYEETQYF | TGTGCCAGCAGTGACCTTGGACTAGCGAGGACGGAATATGAAGAGACCCAGTACTTC
16 | TRBD2 | . | TRBJ2-7 | TRBV6-5 | CASSYGGSGVSYEQYF | TGTGCCAGCAGTTATGGAGGTAGCGGGGTCTCCTACGAGCAGTACTTC
14 | . | once | TRBJ1-1 | TRBV19 | CASSIARVNTEAFF | TGTGCCAGTAGTATAGCCAGGGTGAACACTGAAGCTTTCTTT
15 | TRBD1 | few | TRBJ1-1 | TRBV5-4 | CASTPNLDRGGEAFF | TGTGCCAGCACTCCGAACCTAGACAGGGGAGGTGAAGCTTTCTTT
14 | TRBD2 | . | TRBJ2-4 | TRBV19 | CASSTSGAKNIQYF | TGTGCCAGTAGCACTAGCGGAGCCAAAAACATTCAGTACTTC
15 | . | few | TRBJ2-7 | TRBV5-1 | CASRATGLPSYEQYF | TGCGCCAGCAGAGCGACGGGACTTCCTTCCTACGAGCAGTACTTC
16 | TRBD2 | . | TRBJ2-5 | TRBV19 | CASSIWTSGNQETQYF | TGTGCCAGTAGTATATGGACTAGCGGGAACCAAGAGACCCAGTACTTC
13 | . | . | TRBJ1-2 | TRBV19 | CASSIVGRQGYTF | TGTGCCAGTAGTATAGTCGGGAGGCAGGGCTACACCTTC